This T cell receptor (beta chain) comes out of a study of control samples from healthy donors and cancer patients. TCRdb's table, derived via immunoSEQ multiplex PCR, lists solely in-frame clones and lacks some. The data hold over 75,000 clones, with around 80% observed a single time. The V gene lost 6 bases and the J gene lost 8 bases, with 16 bases spanning the gap. Looked up from germline, CDR1 is MGHDK and CDR2 is SYGVNS. CDR3 length: 14 residues. This sequence originates from a man in his sixties in good health. The rearrangement uses TRBV25-1 and TRBJ1-4; tentatively, D is TRBD1 (6 bases). The material sequenced was blood. CDR3 nucleotide sequence: TGTGCCAGCAGCAGGGGCAGGGGAGGCGAAAAACTGTTTTTT. It is translated as CASSRGRGGEKLFF. Filled out from reference TRBV25-1 and TRBJ1-4, the complete variable domain reads EADIYQTPRYLVIGTGKKITLECSQTMGHDKMYWYQQDPGMELHLIHYSYGVNSTEKGDLSSESTVSRIRTEHFPLTLESARPSHTSQYLCASSRGRGGEKLFFGSGTQLSVL.